Following are 25 T cell receptor beta chains from one sample sequenced in a study of blood T cells in healthy people across ages. Then a second PCR, running about 6 to 12 cycles, was carried out with a sample-barcoded 5' primer and a J-beta primer mix. TCRdb re-called the 5' RACE reads through MiXCR, storing one row per CDR3 protein. This sample has roughly 1.9 million distinct CDR3 sequences, with roughly two fifths found just once. The sequenced sample consisted of blood. Source of these receptors: a human donor in good health.

The chain has TRBV27 and TRBJ2-1, with 8 nucleotides matching TRBD2. V was clipped by 7 bases and J by 3 bases; unmatched bases: 8. The CDR3 length is 15 residues. The germline CDR1 and CDR2 sequences are MNHEY and SMNVEV (reference sequence). The CDR3 sequence: CASILRGANYNEQFF. The CDR3 nucleotides read TGTGCCAGCATTTTGCGGGGGGCAAACTACAATGAGCAGTTCTTC.

This clonotype was counted a few times. This chain joins TRBV20-1 and TRBJ1-1; 7 bases are a match to TRBD1. Germline V lookup: CDR1 DFQATT, CDR2 SNEGSKA (reference sequence). The CDR3 is 14 residues long. Losses at the gene ends were 3 bases for V and 3 bases for J; bases not matched to a gene: 7. The CDR3 region has the DNA TGCAGTGCTAGGGGGGAGGGGGCCGACACTGAAGCTTTCTTT. Its protein is CSARGEGADTEAFF.

A few counts support this clonotype. This chain links TRBV28 with TRBJ2-4; tentative D call: TRBD2 (5 bases). The CDR3 extends over 11 amino acids. Germline-derived CDR1 and CDR2 are MDHEN and SYDVKM. Trimming removed 6 bases at V and 5 bases at J, with 5 bases between. For the CDR3, the DNA is TGTGCCAGCAGCGGGGAAAACATTCAGTACTTC. Translated: CASSGENIQYF.

The rearrangement joins TRBV7-9 to TRBJ2-3; D remains ambiguous. The germline gives CDR1 SEHNR, CDR2 FQNEAQ (reference sequence). The length of the CDR3 is 13 residues. Trimming pared 7 bases from V and 4 bases from J, leaving 12 bases between. The CDR3: CASTSYVADTQYF. The CDR3 nucleotides are TGTGCCAGCACGAGTTACGTGGCAGATACGCAGTATTTT.

This rearrangement joins TRBV5-6 to TRBJ1-1; D not certain. CDR1 is SGHDT, CDR2 YYEEEE, per germline. Trimming shortened V by 1 base and J by 11 bases, and 15 bases separated the two germline ends. The CDR3 sequence is 13 residues long. DNA for the CDR3: TGTGCCAGCAGCTTGACCAACTCGGCGGATGCTTTCTTT. Translating it yields CASSLTNSADAFF.

This clonotype was seen at least ten times. The chain recombines TRBV7-2 with TRBJ2-7; D is unresolved. Germline V gives CDR1 SGHTA, CDR2 FQGNSA. The CDR3 runs to 12 residues. Trimming left V 11 bases short and J 3 bases short, with 14 bases between. The CDR3 spells CASSFGNYEQYF. Written as DNA, the CDR3 is TGTGCCTCCTCGTTTGGCAACTACGAGCAGTACTTC.

The table lists this clonotype with a few counts. This sequence joins TRBV15 and TRBJ1-2, with unresolved D. Per the germline V gene, CDR1 is LNHNV and CDR2 is YYDKDF (reference sequence). The CDR3 loop spans 14 amino acids. V lost 0 bases and J 4 bases, leaving 9 bases between the germline ends. This CDR3 reads CATSRDKMGYGYTF. CDR3 nucleotide sequence: TGTGCCACCAGCAGAGATAAGATGGGCTATGGCTACACCTTC.

This chain links TRBV4-3 with TRBJ2-7, with 7 bases identical to TRBD2. Germline CDR1 reads LGHNA; CDR2 reads YSLEER. V shed 0 bases and J 3 bases; nucleotides not matched to a gene: 8. This CDR3 comprises 16 residues. CDR3: CASSQDGASGYYEQYF. CDR3 nucleotide sequence: TGCGCCAGCAGCCAAGATGGTGCTAGCGGATACTACGAGCAGTACTTC.

V and J are TRBV2 and TRBJ2-3; 11 bases are a match to TRBD2. The length of the CDR3 is 16 residues. The germline V gene encodes CDR1 SNHLY and CDR2 FYNNEI. The ends lost 5 bases at V and 6 bases at J; junction bases unmatched: 10. The CDR3 region has the DNA TGTGCCAGCAGTCTTCTAGCGGGGGGATTAGGGGATACGCAGTATTTT. It yields the protein CASSLLAGGLGDTQYF.

The chain uses TRBV7-2 and TRBJ2-5, with D possibly being TRBD2 (6 bases). V was clipped by 5 bases and J by 2 bases, with 18 bases between them. In germline, CDR1 is SGHTA, CDR2 FQGNSA. This CDR3 contains 16 residues. In DNA, the CDR3 is TGTGCCAGCAGCCCCCAGTTTTTGGGGGGTCAAGAGACCCAGTACTTC. Translated, it gives CASSPQFLGGQETQYF.

The V and J genes are TRBV12-3 or TRBV12-4 and TRBJ1-4; 7 nucleotides agree with TRBD1. The CDR3 covers 14 residues. Trimming at V came to 5 bases and at J to 7 bases, leaving 7 bases not matched to a gene. This CDR3 reads CASSRGQLGEKLFF. The CDR3 region has the DNA TGTGCCAGCAGTCGGGGACAGCTCGGTGAAAAACTGTTTTTT.

The sample holds a few counts of this clonotype. This rearrangement joins TRBV20-1 to TRBJ2-7; TRBD1 matches at 7 bases. After removal of 0 bases from V and 2 bases from J, the junction contained 10 bases not matched to a gene. This CDR3 has 16 residues. Germline CDR1 reads DFQATT; CDR2 reads SNEGSKA (reference sequence). CDR3 loop: CSARDRVGQGAYEQYF. As DNA, the CDR3 is TGCAGTGCTAGAGATCGGGTAGGCCAGGGGGCCTACGAGCAGTACTTC.

The chain is built from TRBV6-4 and TRBJ2-5, with 10 bases aligning to TRBD1. Germline V lookup: CDR1 MRHNA, CDR2 SNTAGT. This CDR3 spans 15 amino acids. Trimming cost V 5 bases and J 0 bases; bases outside gene matches: 3. In DNA, the CDR3 is TGTGCCAGCAGTCCCGGGACAGGGGACCAAGAGACCCAGTACTTC. Protein sequence: CASSPGTGDQETQYF.

This chain's CDR3 is CASSSRGERAYNEQFF. CDR3 in DNA: TGCGCCAGCAGCTCGAGGGGGGAGCGGGCGTACAATGAGCAGTTCTTC. The V call is TRBV5-1, the J call TRBJ2-1, with D perhaps being TRBD1 or TRBD2 (6 bases each). V lost 3 bases and J lost 4, with 17 bases in between. The CDR3 is 16 residues long. The germline V gene has CDR1 SGHRS and CDR2 YFSETQ.

This clonotype was recorded a few times. V is TRBV15 and J is TRBJ2-2; D uncertain. CDR1 is LNHNV and CDR2 is YYDKDF in the germline V gene (reference sequence). CDR3 length equals 12 residues. The V end was cut by 9 bases, the J end by 6 bases, with 11 bases between. The CDR3 here is CATSRRAGELFF. The CDR3 DNA reads as TGTGCCACTAGTCGTCGAGCCGGGGAGCTGTTTTTT.

This rearrangement joins TRBV7-6 to TRBJ1-2; D unclear. The CDR3 is made up of 16 amino acids. CDR1 and CDR2 (germline): SGHVS, FNYEAQ. V was clipped by 5 bases and J by 4 bases, with 20 bases between them. CDR3 sequence reads: CASSLLIGPGLYGYTF. The CDR3 DNA is TGTGCCAGCAGCCTATTAATTGGCCCTGGTCTCTATGGCTACACCTTC.

This clonotype was counted between two and nine times. V and J are TRBV6-5 and TRBJ2-3, with D possibly matching TRBD1 (5 bases). The V gene's germline CDR1 is MNHEY and CDR2 SVGAGI. CDR3 length equals 14 residues. V lost 3 bases and J lost 5, with 12 bases in between. This CDR3 reads CASSYSGAEDTQYF. The CDR3 nucleotides read TGTGCCAGCAGTTATAGTGGGGCAGAAGATACGCAGTATTTT.

Concerning this clonotype itself: The germline gene is not matched at one end of the junction; a read error may be the cause. This rearrangement joins TRBV12-3 or TRBV12-4 to TRBJ1-2; no clear D gene. CDR3 size: 13 residues. CDR3 nucleotide sequence: TGTGCCAGCAGGTTAGGGTCCCGGGAGCGCTACACCTTC. Protein: CASRLGSRERYTF.

The chain joins TRBV11-2 to TRBJ1-1; 9 bases agree with TRBD1. Germline lookup yields CDR1 SGHAT and CDR2 FQNNGV. The CDR3 extends over 16 amino acids. Trimming cost V 6 bases and J 0 bases; bases outside gene matches: 8. The CDR3 here is CASSITGGRMNTEAFF. In DNA, the CDR3 is TGTGCCAGCAGTATCACAGGGGGCCGGATGAACACTGAAGCTTTCTTT.

This clonotype was seen a few times. The rearrangement uses TRBV7-2 and TRBJ1-1; D unresolved. This CDR3 has 14 residues. V lost 5 bases and J 3 bases, leaving 13 bases between the germline ends. Germline loops: CDR1 SGHTA, CDR2 FQGNSA. CDR3 nucleotide sequence: TGTGCCAGCAGCCCACACCAGCAATACACTGAAGCTTTCTTT. Its translation is CASSPHQQYTEAFF.

On this clonotype itself: The germline gene is not matched at one end of the junction; a read error may be the cause. V and J are TRBV4-3 and TRBJ2-3; no firm D call. The CDR3 loop spans 17 amino acids. Germline V gene sequence: CDR1 LGHNA, CDR2 YSLEER. The CDR3 spells CASCQVPYQLSTDTQYF. In DNA form, the CDR3 reads TGCGCCAGCTGCCAAGTACCCTACCAACTTAGCACAGATACGCAGTATTTT.

The rearrangement uses TRBV20-1 and TRBJ2-5; no definite D call. Germline CDR1 is DFQATT and CDR2 is SNEGSKA (reference sequence). The CDR3 totals 12 residues. The germline V and J ends were trimmed by 0 bases and 1 base, with 3 bases remaining between them. In DNA form, the CDR3 reads TGCAGTGCTAGAGAGCCCCAAGAGACCCAGTACTTC. This gives the protein CSAREPQETQYF.

This clonotype was seen a handful of times. J is TRBJ2-3 and V is TRBV20-1, with 8 bases lining up with TRBD1. The germline gives CDR1 DFQATT, CDR2 SNEGSKA (reference sequence). V trimming: 0 bases; J trimming: 6 bases; junction bases outside the gene matches: 11. This CDR3 has 16 residues. CDR3 DNA: TGCAGTGCTAGAGATTCAGGACAGGGCGCTGTGGATACGCAGTATTTT. This sequence encodes CSARDSGQGAVDTQYF.

This clonotype was seen at least ten times. DNA of the CDR3: TGTGCCAGCAGCCACGACGGTCTAGCGAATGAGCAGTTCTTC. Its translation: CASSHDGLANEQFF. This chain connects TRBV4-2 to TRBJ2-1, with D perhaps matching TRBD2 (6 bases). The CDR3 contains 14 residues. Germline loops: CDR1 LGHNA, CDR2 YNFKEQ. Trimming pared 3 bases from V and 7 bases from J, leaving 13 bases between.

This clonotype was seen at least ten times. Compared with germline, one end of the junction differs, possibly owing to a read error. As DNA, the CDR3 is TGTGCCACCAGCAGAGACCAGGAGACCCAGTACTTC. As protein: CATSRDQETQYF. The chain employs TRBV15 and TRBJ2-5; D gene ambiguous. The CDR3 has 12 residues. The V gene's germline CDR1 is LNHNV and CDR2 YYDKDF (reference sequence).